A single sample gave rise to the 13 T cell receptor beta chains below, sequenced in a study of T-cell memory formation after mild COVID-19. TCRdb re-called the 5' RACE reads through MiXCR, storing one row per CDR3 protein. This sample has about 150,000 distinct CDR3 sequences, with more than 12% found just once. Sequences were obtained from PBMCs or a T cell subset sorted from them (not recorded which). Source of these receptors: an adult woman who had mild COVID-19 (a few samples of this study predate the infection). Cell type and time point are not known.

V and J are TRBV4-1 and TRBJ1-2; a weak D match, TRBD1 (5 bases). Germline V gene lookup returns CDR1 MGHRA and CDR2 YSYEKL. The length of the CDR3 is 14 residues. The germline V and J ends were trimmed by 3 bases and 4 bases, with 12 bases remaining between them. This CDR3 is CASSHLTDPYGYTF. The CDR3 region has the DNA TGCGCCAGCAGCCATTTGACAGATCCCTATGGCTACACCTTC.

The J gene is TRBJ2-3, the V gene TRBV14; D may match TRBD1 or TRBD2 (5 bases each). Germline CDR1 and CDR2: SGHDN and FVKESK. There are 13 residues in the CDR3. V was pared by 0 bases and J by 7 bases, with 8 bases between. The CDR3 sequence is CASSQDGGNTQYF. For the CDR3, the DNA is TGTGCCAGCAGCCAAGATGGGGGAAATACGCAGTATTTT.

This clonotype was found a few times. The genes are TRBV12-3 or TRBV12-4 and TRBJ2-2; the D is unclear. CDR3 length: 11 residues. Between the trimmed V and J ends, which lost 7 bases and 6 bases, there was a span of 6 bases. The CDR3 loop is CASTEAGELFF. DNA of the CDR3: TGTGCCAGCACCGAGGCCGGGGAGCTGTTTTTT.

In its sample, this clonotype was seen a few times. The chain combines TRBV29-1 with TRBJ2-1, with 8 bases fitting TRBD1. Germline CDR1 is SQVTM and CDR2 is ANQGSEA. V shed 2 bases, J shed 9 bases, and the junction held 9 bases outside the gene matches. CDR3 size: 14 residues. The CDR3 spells CSVERAPGGPEQFF. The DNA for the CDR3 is TGCAGCGTTGAAAGGGCCCCAGGGGGCCCTGAGCAGTTCTTC.

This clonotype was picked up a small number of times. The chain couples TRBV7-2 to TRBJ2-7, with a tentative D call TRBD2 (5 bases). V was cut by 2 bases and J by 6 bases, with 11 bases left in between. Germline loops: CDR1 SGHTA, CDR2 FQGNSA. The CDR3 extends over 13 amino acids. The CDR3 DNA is TGTGCCAGCAGCTTATGGCTAGCTGCCGAGCAGTACTTC. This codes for CASSLWLAAEQYF. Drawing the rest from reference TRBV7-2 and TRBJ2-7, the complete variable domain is GAGVSQSPSNKVTEKGKDVELRCDPISGHTALYWYRQSLGQGLEFLIYFQGNSAPDKSGLPSDRFSAERTGGSVSTLTIQRTQQEDSAVYLCASSLWLAAEQYFGPGTRLTVT.

The CDR3 loop reads CASSPGETGNTEAFF. CDR3 in DNA: TGTGCCAGCAGCCCAGGGGAGACAGGGAACACTGAAGCTTTCTTT. The rearrangement links TRBV7-9 to TRBJ1-1; D is possibly TRBD1 (6 bases). CDR1 is SEHNR and CDR2 is FQNEAQ in the germline V gene (reference sequence). V was trimmed by 5 bases and J by 1 base, leaving 14 bases between them. This CDR3 comprises 15 residues.

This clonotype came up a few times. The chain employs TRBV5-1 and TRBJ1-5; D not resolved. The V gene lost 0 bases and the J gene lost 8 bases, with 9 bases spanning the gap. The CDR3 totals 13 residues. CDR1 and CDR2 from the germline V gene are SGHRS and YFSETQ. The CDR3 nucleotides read TGCGCCAGCAGCTTGGACGGCCCAGAGCCCCAGCATTTT. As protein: CASSLDGPEPQHF.

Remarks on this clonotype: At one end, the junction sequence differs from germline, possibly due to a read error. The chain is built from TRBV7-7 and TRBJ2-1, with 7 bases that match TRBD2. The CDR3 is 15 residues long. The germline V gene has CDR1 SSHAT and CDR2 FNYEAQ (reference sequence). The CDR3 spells CASSLAGVSYNEQFF. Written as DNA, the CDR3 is TGTGCTAGCAGCTTGGCGGGAGTCTCCTACAATGAGCAGTTCTTC.

CDR3 sequence (DNA): TGTGCCAGCAGTGATCAGGGAGTTCAGCCCCAGCATTTT. It translates to CASSDQGVQPQHF. This chain links TRBV2 with TRBJ1-5, with D maybe TRBD1 (5 bases). CDR3 size: 13 residues. The germline V and J ends were trimmed by 3 bases and 6 bases, with 9 bases remaining between them. The V gene's germline CDR1 is SNHLY and CDR2 FYNNEI. Based on the CDR3 plus reference TRBV2 and TRBJ1-5, the full variable domain is EPEVTQTPSHQVTQMGQEVILRCVPISNHLYFYWYRQILGQKVEFLVSFYNNEISEKSEIFDDQFSVERPDGSNFTLKIRSTKLEDSAMYFCASSDQGVQPQHFGDGTRLSIL.

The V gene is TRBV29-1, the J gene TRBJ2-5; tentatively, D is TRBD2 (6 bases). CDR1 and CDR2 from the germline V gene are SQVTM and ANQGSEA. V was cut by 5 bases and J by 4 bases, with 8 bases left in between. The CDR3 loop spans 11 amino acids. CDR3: CSVPGVETQYF. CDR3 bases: TGCAGCGTTCCGGGGGTAGAGACCCAGTACTTC.

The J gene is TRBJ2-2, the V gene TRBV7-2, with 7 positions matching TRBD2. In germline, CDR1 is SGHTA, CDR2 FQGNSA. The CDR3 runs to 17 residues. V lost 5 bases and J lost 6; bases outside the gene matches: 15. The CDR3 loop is CASSPNLAGEFAGELFF. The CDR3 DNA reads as TGTGCCAGCAGCCCAAACCTGGCGGGAGAGTTCGCCGGGGAGCTGTTTTTT.

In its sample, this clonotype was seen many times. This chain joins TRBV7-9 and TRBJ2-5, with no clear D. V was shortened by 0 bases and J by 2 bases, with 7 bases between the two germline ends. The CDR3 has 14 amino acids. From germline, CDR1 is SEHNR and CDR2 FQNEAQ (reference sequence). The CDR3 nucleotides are TGTGCCAGCAGCTTAGCCTCCGGACAAGAGACCCAGTACTTC. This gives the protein CASSLASGQETQYF.

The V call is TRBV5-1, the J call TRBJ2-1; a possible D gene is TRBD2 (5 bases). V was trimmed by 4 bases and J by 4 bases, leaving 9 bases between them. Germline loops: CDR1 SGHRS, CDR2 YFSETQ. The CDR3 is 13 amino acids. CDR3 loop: CASSDPGYNEQFF. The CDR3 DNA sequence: TGCGCCAGCAGCGACCCGGGGTACAATGAGCAGTTCTTC.